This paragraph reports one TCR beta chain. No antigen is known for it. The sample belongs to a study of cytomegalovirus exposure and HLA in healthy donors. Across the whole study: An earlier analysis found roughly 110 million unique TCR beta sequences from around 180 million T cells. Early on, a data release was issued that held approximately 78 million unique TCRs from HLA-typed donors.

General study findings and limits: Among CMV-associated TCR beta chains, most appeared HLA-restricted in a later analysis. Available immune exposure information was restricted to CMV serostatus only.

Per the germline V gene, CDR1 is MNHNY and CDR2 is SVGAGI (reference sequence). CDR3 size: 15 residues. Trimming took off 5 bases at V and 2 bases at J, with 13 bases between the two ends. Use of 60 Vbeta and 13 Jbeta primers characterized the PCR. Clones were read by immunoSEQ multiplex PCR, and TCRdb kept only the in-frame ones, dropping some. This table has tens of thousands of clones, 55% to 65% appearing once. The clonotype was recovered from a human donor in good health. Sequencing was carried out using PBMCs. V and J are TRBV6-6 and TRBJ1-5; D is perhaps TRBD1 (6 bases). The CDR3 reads CASSPRGKGNQPQHF. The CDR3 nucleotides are TGTGCCAGCAGTCCCAGGGGAAAGGGCAATCAGCCCCAGCATTTT.